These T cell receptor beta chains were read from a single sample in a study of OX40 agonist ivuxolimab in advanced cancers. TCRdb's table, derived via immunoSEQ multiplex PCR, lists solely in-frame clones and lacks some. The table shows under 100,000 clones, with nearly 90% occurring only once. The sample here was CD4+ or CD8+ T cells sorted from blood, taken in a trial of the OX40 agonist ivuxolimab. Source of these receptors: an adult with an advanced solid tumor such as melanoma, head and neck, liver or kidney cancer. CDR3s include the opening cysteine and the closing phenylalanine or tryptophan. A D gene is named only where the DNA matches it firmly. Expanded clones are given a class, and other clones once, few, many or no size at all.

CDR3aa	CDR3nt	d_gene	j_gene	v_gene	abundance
CASSRDPTTGYTF	TGTGCCAGCAGTCGGGACCCCACGACTGGCTACACCTTC	.	TRBJ1-2	TRBV6-1	.
CASHSGGGTQYF	TGTGCCAGCCATAGCGGAGGGGGGACCCAGTACTTC	.	TRBJ2-5	TRBV6-1	.
CASSEASAGKQYF	TGTGCCAGCAGTGAAGCGTCAGCGGGGAAGCAGTATTTT	TRBD2	TRBJ2-3	TRBV2	.
CASSLASGPTDTQYF	TGTGCCAGCAGCCTCGCTAGCGGACCCACAGATACGCAGTATTTT	TRBD2	TRBJ2-3	TRBV7-3	.
CASRWGTVSYEQYF	TGTGCCAGCAGATGGGGGACGGTCTCCTACGAGCAGTACTTC	.	TRBJ2-7	TRBV6-1	.
CATSTGGSEQFF	TGTGCCACCAGCACTGGGGGCTCAGAGCAGTTCTTC	.	TRBJ2-1	TRBV15	once
CASRFSGGPYNEQFF	TGTGCCAGCAGATTTAGCGGGGGGCCTTACAATGAGCAGTTCTTC	TRBD2	TRBJ2-1	TRBV5-6	.
CASSESISGRVNSYNEQFF	TGCGCCAGCAGTGAGTCGATTAGCGGGAGGGTGAACTCCTACAATGAGCAGTTCTTC	TRBD2	TRBJ2-1	TRBV10-1	.
CASSLGYNSPLHF	TGTGCCAGTAGTCTCGGCTATAATTCACCCCTCCACTTT	.	TRBJ1-6	TRBV19	few
CASSLEGGGPYEQYF	TGTGCCAGCAGCCTAGAAGGAGGAGGTCCCTACGAGCAGTACTTC	.	TRBJ2-7	TRBV7-9	.